The present T cell receptor beta chain was sequenced within a study of shared clonotypes between healthy human individuals. Study as a whole: Donor ages ranged 18 to 49 years: a couple of women, a few men.

An even split of each subset's genomic DNA across several immunoSEQ plates was performed. Only in-frame clones appear in the TCRdb table, and some are missing; sequencing was by immunoSEQ multiplex PCR. The table shows fewer than 1.8 million clones, with roughly 98.5% occurring only once. The CDR3 runs to 16 residues. There were no recent acute infections or vaccinations among the donors, who were healthy HIV-negative adults. Splitting the CD4+ cells yielded a CD45RA+ naive subset and a CD45RA-negative memory subset. The sequencing input was naive CD4+ T cells sorted from blood. This sample's subset: CD45RA+ positively selected. The TCR originated in a man aged 25 to 45 in good health. This chain connects TRBV21-1 to TRBJ2-7; the table gives TRBD1 as D, unverified against the DNA. TRBV21-1 is a recognized pseudogene. The CDR3 nucleotides read TGTGCCAGCAGCGTACGAACAGGGCAGAGCTCCTACGAGCAGTACTTC. Its protein product is CASSVRTGQSSYEQYF.